The 25 T cell receptor beta chains below were found in one sample sequenced in a study of cytomegalovirus exposure and HLA in healthy donors. Amplification used 60 Vbeta primers and 13 Jbeta primers. Sequencing was performed with immunoSEQ multiplex PCR; in TCRdb, only in-frame clones are kept and a portion is missing. This sample has approximately 290,000 clones, with about four fifths found just once. Sequencing was done on a sample of PBMCs. These receptors were obtained from a girl aged 2-15 years in good health and CMV-seronegative.

This clone has a single count. This rearrangement joins TRBV6-6 to TRBJ2-7; D is possibly TRBD1 (6 bases). V lost 8 bases and J lost 2, with 10 bases in between. The CDR3 runs 12 residues. In germline, CDR1 is MNHNY, CDR2 SVGAGI (reference sequence). The CDR3 here is CASGGPTYEQYF. The CDR3, as DNA: TGTGCCAGCGGGGGCCCCACCTACGAGCAGTACTTC.

The V call is TRBV7-2, the J call TRBJ1-5, with a tentative D call TRBD1 (6 bases). The CDR3 is 15 residues long. Looked up from germline, CDR1 is SGHTA and CDR2 is FQGNSA. V was clipped by 5 bases and J by 3 bases, with 14 bases between them. The CDR3 is CASSIQTGLNQPQHF. The CDR3 region has the DNA TGTGCCAGCAGCATACAGACAGGCCTCAATCAGCCCCAGCATTTT.

The genes are TRBV28 and TRBJ2-5, with 11 bases identical to TRBD2. The better agreement between TRBJ2-7 and the DNA end casts doubt on the J call. The CDR3 loop spans 17 amino acids. Looked up from germline, CDR1 is MDHEN and CDR2 is SYDVKM. CDR3 loop: CASSFITSGGLFYEQYF. The CDR3 region has the DNA TGTGCCAGCAGTTTTATAACTAGCGGGGGCCTCTTCTACGAGCAGTACTTC.

The rearrangement links TRBV30 to TRBJ2-1; D uncertain. This CDR3 spans 11 amino acids. The V end was cut by 4 bases, the J end by 10 bases, with 11 bases between. Germline values: CDR1 GTSNPN, CDR2 SVGIG (reference sequence). CDR3 bases: TGTGCCTGGACTACGAGGAGCGAGCAGTTCTTC. Amino acid sequence: CAWTTRSEQFF.

This clone appeared once. As DNA, the CDR3 is TGTGCCAGCAGCCAACAGGGGGAGGGCAATCAGCCCCAGCATTTT. Translation: CASSQQGEGNQPQHF. The chain employs TRBV27 and TRBJ1-5; 8 bases map to TRBD1. The ends lost 6 bases at V and 2 bases at J; junction bases unmatched: 6. Per germline, CDR1 MNHEY and CDR2 SMNVEV (reference sequence). This CDR3 spans 15 amino acids.

This clone was counted once. CDR3 loop: CASSPPTLAGGPGSYEQYF. CDR3 sequence (DNA): TGTGCCAGCAGCCCCCCCACGCTAGCGGGGGGCCCCGGGTCCTACGAGCAGTACTTC. The rearrangement links TRBV11-2 to TRBJ2-5; 11 bases map to TRBD2. The last part of the DNA fits TRBJ2-7 better; the J call may be wrong. CDR1 is SGHAT and CDR2 is FQNNGV in the germline V gene. The CDR3 runs 19 residues.

There are a few counts of this clone. CDR3 sequence: CASSSRLLAGYNEQFF. For the CDR3, the DNA is TGTGCCAGCAGCTCACGGTTACTAGCGGGGTACAATGAGCAGTTCTTC. The rearrangement uses TRBV13 and TRBJ2-1; 10 bases are shared with TRBD2. CDR1 and CDR2 (germline): PRHDT, FYEKMQ (reference sequence). CDR3 length: 16 residues. Losses at the gene ends were 4 bases for V and 4 bases for J; bases not matched to a gene: 7.

The V and J genes are TRBV10-3 and TRBJ2-7; perhaps TRBD2 as D (6 bases). The CDR3 sequence is 13 residues long. V shed 4 bases and J shed 6 bases, with 13 bases lying between them. Germline CDR1 ENHRY, CDR2 SYGVKD. The CDR3 loop reads CAISGPSGSEQYF. The CDR3 bases are TGTGCCATCAGTGGCCCCTCCGGGAGCGAGCAGTACTTC.

This rearrangement joins TRBV28 to TRBJ1-1; TRBD1 agrees at 10 bases. The CDR3 has 15 residues. Germline CDR1 and CDR2: MDHEN and SYDVKM. V was pared by 6 bases and J by 7 bases, with 11 bases of the junction left unmatched. The DNA for the CDR3 is TGTGCCAGCAGCTCAACCGGGACAGGGGAGGTTGAAGCTTTCTTT. As protein: CASSSTGTGEVEAFF.

This sequence joins TRBV18 and TRBJ1-5; D gene uncertain. The CDR3 totals 14 residues. Germline V lookup: CDR1 KGHSH, CDR2 LQKENI. V was pared by 4 bases and J by 6 bases, with 13 bases between. The CDR3 spells CASSLFRGFQPQHF. The CDR3 bases are TGTGCCAGCTCACTCTTTAGAGGGTTTCAGCCCCAGCATTTT.

V usage is TRBV6-1 and J usage is TRBJ1-1, with D unclear. The V end lost 4 bases, the J end lost 1 base, and 7 bases lay between the germline ends. The CDR3 is 13 amino acids. The germline V gene has CDR1 MNHNS and CDR2 SASEGT. The CDR3 region has the DNA TGTGCCAGCAGTGGACGGGGGAACACTGAAGCTTTCTTT. It codes for CASSGRGNTEAFF.

CDR3 DNA sequence: TGTGCCAGCAGTGTGGGTTACCCGAGGGATACGCAGTATTTT. This sequence encodes CASSVGYPRDTQYF. The chain couples TRBV6-4 to TRBJ2-3; unclear D gene. CDR3 length equals 14 residues. The germline V and J ends were trimmed by 4 bases and 6 bases, with 14 bases remaining between them. Germline V gene lookup returns CDR1 MRHNA and CDR2 SNTAGT.

Details on this clone: A junction boundary mismatches the germline segment, possibly from a read error. The chain couples TRBV7-9 to TRBJ1-2; no clear D gene. Per germline, CDR1 SEHNR and CDR2 FQNEAQ (reference sequence). The CDR3 has 14 amino acids. The CDR3 protein is CSSSLDSGYNGYTF. Written as DNA, the CDR3 is TGTTCCAGCAGCTTAGACTCAGGATACAATGGCTACACCTTC.

The chain employs TRBV5-1 and TRBJ1-2; D remains ambiguous. The V end was cut by 4 bases, the J end by 5 bases, with 15 bases between. Germline V lookup: CDR1 SGHRS, CDR2 YFSETQ. The length of the CDR3 is 14 residues. The CDR3 here is CASSPPSLSYGYTF. CDR3 coding DNA: TGCGCCAGCAGCCCCCCCTCCCTAAGTTATGGCTACACCTTC.

As concerns this clone: Other DNA sequences in the sample encode the same CDR3. The rearrangement joins TRBV14 to TRBJ2-3; D perhaps matches TRBD1 (5 bases). Trimming stripped 0 bases from V and 2 bases from J, with 9 bases between. Germline CDR1 reads SGHDN; CDR2 reads FVKESK. The CDR3 runs 15 residues. CDR3 DNA sequence: TGTGCCAGCAGCCAAGAGACAGTACACACAGATACGCAGTATTTT. This codes for CASSQETVHTDTQYF.

This sequence joins TRBV28 and TRBJ2-7, with D perhaps matching TRBD1 (6 bases). V was pared by 6 bases and J by 5 bases, with 14 bases between. The CDR3 contains 13 residues. Per germline, CDR1 MDHEN and CDR2 SYDVKM. The CDR3 here is CASSLTGFHEQYF. CDR3 DNA sequence: TGTGCCAGCAGCCTTACAGGGTTCCACGAGCAGTACTTC.

The chain links TRBV19 to TRBJ2-3; 8 nucleotides line up with TRBD1. Germline V gives CDR1 LNHDA, CDR2 SQIVND (reference sequence). This CDR3 contains 15 residues. J was trimmed by 3 bases and V by 5 bases; bases with no gene match: 7. The CDR3 is CASSPDRGWTDTQYF. The CDR3 bases are TGTGCCAGTAGTCCAGACAGGGGATGGACAGATACGCAGTATTTT.

The V and J genes are TRBV7-8 and TRBJ2-6, with unresolved D. The V end lost 5 bases, the J end lost 0 bases, and 8 bases lay between the germline ends. CDR3 size: 15 residues. Germline loops: CDR1 SGHVS, CDR2 FQNEAQ. For the CDR3, the DNA is TGTGCCAGCAGCCCCCGTAACTCTGGGGCCAACGTCCTGACTTTC. Encoded protein: CASSPRNSGANVLTF.

This chain joins TRBV11-2 and TRBJ2-7; D call uncertain. V shed 5 bases and J shed 2 bases, with 13 bases lying between them. CDR1 is SGHAT and CDR2 is FQNNGV in the germline V gene. This CDR3 comprises 14 residues. The CDR3 nucleotides are TGTGCCAGCAGCAGAGTTTCAGGCACCTACGAGCAGTACTTC. It is translated as CASSRVSGTYEQYF.

The V call is TRBV4-1, the J call TRBJ1-2, with a tentative D call TRBD1 (5 bases). The CDR3 has 14 amino acids. V dropped 3 bases and J dropped 11 bases, with 19 bases sitting between them. Germline-derived CDR1 and CDR2 are MGHRA and YSYEKL. The CDR3 here is CASSHLTDLIMYTF. CDR3 in DNA: TGCGCCAGCAGCCATTTGACAGACCTGATCATGTACACCTTC.

V and J are TRBV27 and TRBJ1-2, with 9 nucleotides matching TRBD1. CDR1 is MNHEY, CDR2 SMNVEV, per germline (reference sequence). CDR3 length: 18 residues. J lost 6 bases, V lost 0 bases, and 14 bases had no gene match. CDR3 DNA sequence: TGTGCCAGCAGTTTATCCTATCCTCGACAGGGGGAACCAGATGGCTACACCTTC. This encodes CASSLSYPRQGEPDGYTF.

The chain recombines TRBV21-1 with TRBJ2-7; the table's D call, TRBD2, has no DNA check behind it. TRBV21-1 is annotated as a pseudogene. The CDR3 has 14 residues. The DNA for the CDR3 is TGTGCCAGCACCGGGACTAGCGGGAATTACGAGCAGTACTTC. This encodes CASTGTSGNYEQYF.

Here the CDR3 reads CASSQFAYNEQFF. The DNA of the CDR3 is TGTGCCAGCAGTCAGTTTGCCTACAATGAGCAGTTCTTC. The chain employs TRBV6-5 and TRBJ2-1; D not certain. This CDR3 contains 13 residues. V gave up 5 bases and J gave up 2 bases, with 7 bases separating them. Germline CDR1 reads MNHEY; CDR2 reads SVGAGI.

A word on this clone: Additional DNA sequences in this sample encode the identical CDR3. CDR3 in amino acids: CASSTDRANGNTIYF. The CDR3, as DNA: TGTGCCAGCAGCACGGACAGAGCGAATGGAAACACCATATATTTT. The J gene is TRBJ1-3, the V gene TRBV7-2, with D possibly TRBD1 on 6 matching bases. There are 15 residues in the CDR3. The V end lost 5 bases, the J end lost 3 bases, and 14 bases lay between the germline ends. In germline, CDR1 is SGHTA, CDR2 FQGNSA.

The chain has TRBV6-1 and TRBJ2-1; 10 bases line up with TRBD2. The CDR3 loop spans 13 amino acids. Germline assignment: CDR1 MNHNS and CDR2 SASEGT. The ends lost 9 bases at V and 7 bases at J; junction bases unmatched: 6. The CDR3 DNA sequence: TGTGCCAGTCGTAGCGGGGGGCATAATGAGCAGTTCTTC. Translated, it gives CASRSGGHNEQFF.